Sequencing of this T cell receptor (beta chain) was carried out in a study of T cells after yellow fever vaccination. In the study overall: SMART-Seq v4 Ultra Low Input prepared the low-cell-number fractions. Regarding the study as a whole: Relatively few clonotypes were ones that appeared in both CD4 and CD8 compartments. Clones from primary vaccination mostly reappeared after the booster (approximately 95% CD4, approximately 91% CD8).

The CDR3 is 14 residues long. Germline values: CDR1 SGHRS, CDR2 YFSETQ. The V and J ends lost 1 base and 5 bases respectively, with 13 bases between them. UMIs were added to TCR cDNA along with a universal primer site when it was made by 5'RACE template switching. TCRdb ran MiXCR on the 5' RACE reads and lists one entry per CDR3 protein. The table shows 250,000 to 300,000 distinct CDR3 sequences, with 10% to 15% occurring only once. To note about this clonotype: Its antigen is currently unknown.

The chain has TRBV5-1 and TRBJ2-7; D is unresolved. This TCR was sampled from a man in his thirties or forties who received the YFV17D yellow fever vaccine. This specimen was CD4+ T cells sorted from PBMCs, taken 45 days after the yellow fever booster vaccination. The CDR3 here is CASSLIRPDDEQYF. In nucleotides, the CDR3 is TGCGCCAGCAGCTTGATACGCCCCGACGACGAGCAGTACTTC.